These 14 T cell receptor beta chains share one sample of origin, sequenced in a study of cytomegalovirus exposure and HLA in healthy donors. Using immunoSEQ multiplex PCR, the repertoire was profiled, and TCRdb retains in-frame clones only, with some absent. Of 82,000 or so clones listed, about 95% are singletons. Sequencing was performed on PBMCs. Receptors originate from a woman between 18 and 29 years old in good health and CMV-seronegative.

The V and J genes are TRBV5-1 and TRBJ1-1; D is ambiguous. Trimming stripped 6 bases from V and 1 base from J, with 10 bases between. Germline-derived CDR1 and CDR2 are SGHRS and YFSETQ. The CDR3 extends over 13 amino acids. CDR3 nucleotide sequence: TGCGCCAGCAACTCACAGTCGAACACTGAAGCTTTCTTT. It is translated as CASNSQSNTEAFF.

The rearrangement joins TRBV5-6 to TRBJ2-5; possibly TRBD1 for D (6 bases). Per germline, CDR1 SGHDT and CDR2 YYEEEE. This CDR3 is built from 15 residues. Trimming took off 2 bases at V and 2 bases at J, with 13 bases between the two ends. This CDR3 is CASSLVVRGQETQYF. The CDR3 DNA sequence: TGTGCCAGCAGCTTAGTAGTTAGGGGGCAAGAGACCCAGTACTTC.

This chain joins TRBV5-1 and TRBJ2-7, with D perhaps TRBD2 (6 bases). The germline V gene encodes CDR1 SGHRS and CDR2 YFSETQ. Trimming cost V 2 bases and J 2 bases, with 11 bases left between them. The CDR3 runs 14 residues. The CDR3 sequence: CASSFRLATYEQYF. The CDR3 DNA reads as TGCGCCAGCAGCTTTCGGCTAGCGACCTACGAGCAGTACTTC.

The count of this clone is one. The chain uses TRBV27 and TRBJ1-1; D is perhaps TRBD1 (6 bases). Germline CDR1 reads MNHEY; CDR2 reads SMNVEV (reference sequence). Trimming stripped 2 bases from V and 8 bases from J, with 9 bases between. The CDR3 spans 12 residues. The CDR3 nucleotides are TGTGCCAGCAGTTTAAGGGGGGGAGAAGCTTTCTTT. Its protein is CASSLRGGEAFF.

This sequence joins TRBV30 and TRBJ2-3; TRBD1 matches 8 bases. The J call is in doubt because the DNA end fits TRBJ1-5 better. CDR1 is GTSNPN and CDR2 is SVGIG in the germline V gene (reference sequence). The CDR3 consists of 13 residues. The CDR3 protein is CAWRTGAEDTQHF. The CDR3 DNA reads TGTGCCTGGAGGACAGGGGCCGAAGATACGCAGCATTTT.

This clone was detected once. V and J are TRBV9 and TRBJ1-3; D remains unclear. Germline CDR1 is SGDLS and CDR2 is YYNGEE. The CDR3 covers 14 residues. The V end lost 0 bases, the J end lost 2 bases, and 6 bases lay between the germline ends. The CDR3 nucleotides read TGTGCCAGCAGCGTAGGTCAGACTGGAAACACCATATATTTT. It is translated as CASSVGQTGNTIYF.

The rearrangement joins TRBV7-9 to TRBJ1-2; D gene unclear. The CDR3 has 14 amino acids. V was trimmed by 5 bases and J by 5 bases, leaving 15 bases between them. In germline, CDR1 is SEHNR, CDR2 FQNEAQ (reference sequence). The CDR3 nucleotides are TGTGCCAGCAGCCCTAAGGGAGTCAGTTATGGCTACACCTTC. Translation: CASSPKGVSYGYTF. Looking up the rest from reference TRBV7-9 and TRBJ1-2 gives the full variable domain: DTGVSQNPRHKITKRGQNVTFRCDPISEHNRLYWYRQTLGQGPEFLTYFQNEAQLEKSRLLSDRFSAERPKGSFSTLEIQRTEQGDSAMYLCASSPKGVSYGYTFGSGTRLTVV.

The gene calls are TRBV7-7 and TRBJ2-5, with 12 bases matching TRBD2. CDR3 length equals 14 residues. V was clipped by 4 bases and J by 4 bases; unmatched bases: 1. Germline CDR1 SSHAT, CDR2 FNYEAQ (reference sequence). CDR3 in DNA: TGTGCCAGCAGCTCTAGCGGGGGGGGAGAGACCCAGTACTTC. As protein: CASSSSGGGETQYF.

The chain is built from TRBV4-1 and TRBJ1-4; D gene ambiguous. The CDR3 covers 14 residues. V lost 1 base to trimming and J lost 3 bases, with 6 bases between them. Germline values: CDR1 MGHRA, CDR2 YSYEKL. The CDR3 coding sequence is TGCGCCAGCAGCCAAGTCGGTGCTAATGAAAAACTGTTTTTT. It codes for CASSQVGANEKLFF.

The rearrangement uses TRBV7-2 and TRBJ1-5; possibly TRBD1 for D (5 bases). V lost 2 bases to trimming and J lost 5 bases, with 16 bases between them. CDR1 is SGHTA and CDR2 is FQGNSA in the germline V gene. This CDR3 is 16 amino acids long. The CDR3 spells CASSLSVGRADQPQHF. The CDR3 region has the DNA TGTGCCAGCAGCTTATCTGTCGGCAGGGCGGATCAGCCCCAGCATTTT. The full variable domain, in which reference TRBV7-2 and TRBJ1-5 provide the parts outside the CDR3, is GAGVSQSPSNKVTEKGKDVELRCDPISGHTALYWYRQSLGQGLEFLIYFQGNSAPDKSGLPSDRFSAERTGGSVSTLTIQRTQQEDSAVYLCASSLSVGRADQPQHFGDGTRLSIL.

The CDR3 protein is CASSPRTGFNGYTF. CDR3 bases: TGTGCCAGCTCACCACGGACAGGGTTTAATGGCTACACCTTC. The chain recombines TRBV18 with TRBJ1-2; TRBD1 matches at 8 bases. V shed 1 base, J shed 6 bases, and the junction held 4 bases outside the gene matches. The CDR3 has 14 amino acids. Germline V gene lookup returns CDR1 KGHSH and CDR2 LQKENI.

The chain recombines TRBV27 with TRBJ1-2; the D gene is possibly TRBD1 (5 bases). Germline lookup yields CDR1 MNHEY and CDR2 SMNVEV (reference sequence). The CDR3 loop spans 14 amino acids. V was cut by 5 bases and J by 4 bases, with 14 bases left in between. In DNA form, the CDR3 reads TGTGCCAGCAGTCTGGGGCAGGGCCTCTATGGCTACACCTTC. This gives the protein CASSLGQGLYGYTF.

The genes are TRBV25-1 and TRBJ2-1; tentatively, D is TRBD1 (6 bases). V was clipped by 7 bases and J by 6 bases, with 7 bases between them. The CDR3 extends over 11 amino acids. Looked up from germline, CDR1 is MGHDK and CDR2 is SYGVNS. The CDR3 bases are TGTGCCAGCAAAGGGGGCAATGAGCAGTTCTTC. It codes for CASKGGNEQFF. The whole variable domain, remainder taken from reference TRBV25-1 and TRBJ2-1, is EADIYQTPRYLVIGTGKKITLECSQTMGHDKMYWYQQDPGMELHLIHYSYGVNSTEKGDLSSESTVSRIRTEHFPLTLESARPSHTSQYLCASKGGNEQFFGPGTRLTVL.

This chain links TRBV7-2 with TRBJ2-7; 9 bases align to TRBD1. The CDR3 contains 13 residues. V was clipped by 5 bases and J by 6 bases; unmatched bases: 5. Germline V lookup: CDR1 SGHTA, CDR2 FQGNSA. This CDR3 is CASSLGQGGEQYF. Here the CDR3 DNA reads TGTGCCAGCAGCCTGGGACAGGGTGGCGAGCAGTACTTC.